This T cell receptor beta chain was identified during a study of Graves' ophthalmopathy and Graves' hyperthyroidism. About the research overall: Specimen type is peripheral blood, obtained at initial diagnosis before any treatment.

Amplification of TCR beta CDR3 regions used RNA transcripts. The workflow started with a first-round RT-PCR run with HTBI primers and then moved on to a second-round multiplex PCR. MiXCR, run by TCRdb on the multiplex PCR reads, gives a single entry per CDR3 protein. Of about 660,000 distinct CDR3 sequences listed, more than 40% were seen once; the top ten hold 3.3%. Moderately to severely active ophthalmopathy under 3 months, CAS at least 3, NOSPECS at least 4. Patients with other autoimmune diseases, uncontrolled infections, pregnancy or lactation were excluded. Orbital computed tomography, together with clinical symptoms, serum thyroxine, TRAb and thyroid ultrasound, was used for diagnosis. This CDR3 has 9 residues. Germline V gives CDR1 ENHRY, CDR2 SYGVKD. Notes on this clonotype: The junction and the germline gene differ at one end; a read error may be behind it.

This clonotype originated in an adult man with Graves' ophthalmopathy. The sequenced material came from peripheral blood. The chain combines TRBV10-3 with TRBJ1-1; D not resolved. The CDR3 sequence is CAIRTEAFF. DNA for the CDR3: TGCGCCATCCGAACTGAAGCTTTCTTT.